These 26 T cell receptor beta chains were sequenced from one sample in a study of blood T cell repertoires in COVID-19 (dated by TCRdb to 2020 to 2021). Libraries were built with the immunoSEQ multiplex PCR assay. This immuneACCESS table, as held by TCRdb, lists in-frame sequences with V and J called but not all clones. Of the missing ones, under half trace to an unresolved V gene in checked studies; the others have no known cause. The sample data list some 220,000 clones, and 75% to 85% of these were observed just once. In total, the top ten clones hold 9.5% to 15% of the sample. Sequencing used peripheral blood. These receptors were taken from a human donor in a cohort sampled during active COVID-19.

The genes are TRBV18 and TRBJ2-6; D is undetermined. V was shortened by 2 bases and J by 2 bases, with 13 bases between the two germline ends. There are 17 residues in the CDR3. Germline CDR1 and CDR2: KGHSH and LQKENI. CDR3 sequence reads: CASSPSGEKTGANVLTF. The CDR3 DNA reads TGTGCCAGCTCACCATCCGGAGAAAAAACTGGGGCCAACGTCCTGACTTTC.

The CDR3 loop is CASSLGAASYEQYF. The CDR3 nucleotides are TGCGCCAGCAGCTTGGGGGCAGCCTCCTACGAGCAGTACTTC. The V call is TRBV5-1, the J call TRBJ2-7; D is ambiguous. Germline CDR1 and CDR2: SGHRS and YFSETQ. The CDR3 is 14 residues long. V dropped 0 bases and J dropped 0 bases, with 7 bases sitting between them.

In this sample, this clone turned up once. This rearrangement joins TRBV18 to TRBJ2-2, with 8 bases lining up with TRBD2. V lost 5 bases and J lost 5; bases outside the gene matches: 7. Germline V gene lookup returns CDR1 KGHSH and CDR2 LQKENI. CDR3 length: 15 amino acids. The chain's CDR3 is CASSSTAGETGELFF. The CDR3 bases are TGTGCCAGCTCATCCACAGCGGGAGAAACCGGGGAGCTGTTTTTT.

CDR3 residues: CASSLLGQTTDTQYF. CDR3 DNA sequence: TGTGCCAGCAGTTTATTGGGACAGACCACAGATACGCAGTATTTT. V usage is TRBV27 and J usage is TRBJ2-3, with 7 bases aligning to TRBD1. V was clipped by 1 base and J by 2 bases; unmatched bases: 3. This CDR3 comprises 15 residues. Germline V gene sequence: CDR1 MNHEY, CDR2 SMNVEV (reference sequence).

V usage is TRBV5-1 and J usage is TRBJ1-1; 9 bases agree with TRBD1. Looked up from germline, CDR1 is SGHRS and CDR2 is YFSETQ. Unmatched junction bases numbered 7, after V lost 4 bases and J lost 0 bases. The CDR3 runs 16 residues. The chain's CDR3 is CASSPRQGGMNTEAFF. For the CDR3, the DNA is TGCGCCAGCAGCCCTCGACAGGGGGGTATGAACACTGAAGCTTTCTTT. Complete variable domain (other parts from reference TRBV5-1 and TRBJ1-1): KAGVTQTPRYLIKTRGQQVTLSCSPISGHRSVSWYQQTPGQGLQFLFEYFSETQRNKGNFPGRFSGRQFSNSRSEMNVSTLELGDSALYLCASSPRQGGMNTEAFFGQGTRLTVV.

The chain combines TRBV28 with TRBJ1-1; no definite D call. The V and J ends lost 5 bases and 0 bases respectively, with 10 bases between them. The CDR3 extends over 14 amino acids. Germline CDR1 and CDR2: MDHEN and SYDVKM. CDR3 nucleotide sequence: TGTGCCAGCAGTAGGATAGACATGAACACTGAAGCTTTCTTT. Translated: CASSRIDMNTEAFF.

The CDR3 region is CASSLRGGYGYTF. The CDR3 DNA reads as TGTGCCAGCAGCTTGCGGGGGGGCTATGGCTACACCTTC. This sequence joins TRBV7-9 and TRBJ1-2; possibly TRBD1 for D (5 bases). The germline gives CDR1 SEHNR, CDR2 FQNEAQ (reference sequence). Trimming removed 3 bases at V and 4 bases at J, with 9 bases between. The CDR3 consists of 13 residues.

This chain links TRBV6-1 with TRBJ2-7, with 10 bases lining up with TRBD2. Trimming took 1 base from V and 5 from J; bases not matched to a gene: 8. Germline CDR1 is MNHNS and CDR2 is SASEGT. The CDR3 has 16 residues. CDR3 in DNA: TGTGCCAGCAGTGAAGGGTTTGGGGGACTAGCGCACGAGCAGTACTTC. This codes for CASSEGFGGLAHEQYF.

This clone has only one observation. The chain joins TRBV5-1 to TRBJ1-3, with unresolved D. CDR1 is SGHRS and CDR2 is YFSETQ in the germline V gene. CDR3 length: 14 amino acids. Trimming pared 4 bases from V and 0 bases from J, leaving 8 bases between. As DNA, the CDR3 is TGCGCCAGCAGCCCAGAAAACTCTGGAAACACCATATATTTT. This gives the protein CASSPENSGNTIYF.

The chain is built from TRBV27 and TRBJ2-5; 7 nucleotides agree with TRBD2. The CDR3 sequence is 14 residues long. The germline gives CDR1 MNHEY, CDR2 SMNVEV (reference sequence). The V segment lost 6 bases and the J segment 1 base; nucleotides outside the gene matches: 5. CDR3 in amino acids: CASRLLATQETQYF. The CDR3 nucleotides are TGTGCCAGCAGGTTACTAGCGACCCAAGAGACCCAGTACTTC.

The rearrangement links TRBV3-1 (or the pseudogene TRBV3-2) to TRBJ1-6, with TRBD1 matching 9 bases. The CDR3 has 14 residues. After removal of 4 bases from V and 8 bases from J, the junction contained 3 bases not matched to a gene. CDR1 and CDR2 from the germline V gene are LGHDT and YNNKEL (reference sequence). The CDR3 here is CASSPGQGDSPLHF. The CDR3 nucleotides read TGTGCCAGCAGCCCGGGACAGGGTGATTCACCCCTCCACTTT.

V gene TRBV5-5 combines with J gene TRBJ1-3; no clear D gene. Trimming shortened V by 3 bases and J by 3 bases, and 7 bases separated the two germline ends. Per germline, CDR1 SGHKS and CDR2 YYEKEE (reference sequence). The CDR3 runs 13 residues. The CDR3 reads CASSWADGNTIYF. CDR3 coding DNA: TGTGCCAGCAGCTGGGCCGATGGAAACACCATATATTTT. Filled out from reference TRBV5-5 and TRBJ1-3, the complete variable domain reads DAGVTQSPTHLIKTRGQQVTLRCSPISGHKSVSWYQQVLGQGPQFIFQYYEKEERGRGNFPDRFSARQFPNYSSELNVNALLLGDSALYLCASSWADGNTIYFGEGSWLTVV.

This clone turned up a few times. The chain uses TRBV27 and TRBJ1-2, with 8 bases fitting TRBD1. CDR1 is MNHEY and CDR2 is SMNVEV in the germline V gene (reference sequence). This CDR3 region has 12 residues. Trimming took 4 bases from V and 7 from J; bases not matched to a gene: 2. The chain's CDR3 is CASSSTGGGYTF. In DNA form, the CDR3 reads TGTGCCAGCAGTTCCACAGGGGGTGGCTACACCTTC.

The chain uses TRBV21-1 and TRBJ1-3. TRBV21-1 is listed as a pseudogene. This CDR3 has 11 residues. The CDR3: CATEYGNTIYF. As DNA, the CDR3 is TGTGCCACGGAGTATGGAAACACCATATATTTT.

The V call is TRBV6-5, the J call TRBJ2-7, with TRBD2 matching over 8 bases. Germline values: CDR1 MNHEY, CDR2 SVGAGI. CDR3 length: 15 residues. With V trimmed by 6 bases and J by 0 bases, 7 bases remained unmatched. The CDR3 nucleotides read TGTGCCAGCAGCCGCAGCGGGGGCTACTCCTACGAGCAGTACTTC. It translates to CASSRSGGYSYEQYF.

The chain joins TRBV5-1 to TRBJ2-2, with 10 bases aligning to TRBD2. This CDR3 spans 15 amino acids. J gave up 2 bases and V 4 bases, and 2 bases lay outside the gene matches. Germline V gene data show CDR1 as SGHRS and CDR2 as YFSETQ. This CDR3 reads CASSPSGSNTGELFF. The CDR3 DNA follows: TGCGCCAGCAGCCCTAGCGGGAGTAACACCGGGGAGCTGTTTTTT.

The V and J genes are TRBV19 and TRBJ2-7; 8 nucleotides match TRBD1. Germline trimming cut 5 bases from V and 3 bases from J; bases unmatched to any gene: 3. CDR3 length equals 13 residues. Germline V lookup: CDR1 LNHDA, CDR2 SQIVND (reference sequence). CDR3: CASSSGQDYEQYF. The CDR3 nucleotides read TGTGCCAGTAGTTCGGGACAGGACTACGAGCAGTACTTC.

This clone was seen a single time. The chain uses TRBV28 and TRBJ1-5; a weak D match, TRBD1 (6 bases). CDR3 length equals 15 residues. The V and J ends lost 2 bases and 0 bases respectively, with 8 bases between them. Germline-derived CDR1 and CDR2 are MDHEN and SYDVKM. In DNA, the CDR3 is TGTGCCAGCAGTTTACAGGGGAATAGCAATCAGCCCCAGCATTTT. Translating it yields CASSLQGNSNQPQHF.

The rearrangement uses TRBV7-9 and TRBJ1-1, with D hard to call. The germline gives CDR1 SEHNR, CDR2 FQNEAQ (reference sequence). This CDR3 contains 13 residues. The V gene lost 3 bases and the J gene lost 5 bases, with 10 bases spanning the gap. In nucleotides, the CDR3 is TGTGCCAGCAGCTTGGTTCGGGGTACTGAAGCTTTCTTT. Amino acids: CASSLVRGTEAFF.

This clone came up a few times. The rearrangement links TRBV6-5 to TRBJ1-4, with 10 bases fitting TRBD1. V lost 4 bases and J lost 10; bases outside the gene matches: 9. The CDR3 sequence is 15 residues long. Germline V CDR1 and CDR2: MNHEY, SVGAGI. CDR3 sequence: CASSSIGTGEGKLFF. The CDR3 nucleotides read TGTGCCAGCAGTTCCATCGGGACAGGGGAGGGAAAACTGTTTTTT.

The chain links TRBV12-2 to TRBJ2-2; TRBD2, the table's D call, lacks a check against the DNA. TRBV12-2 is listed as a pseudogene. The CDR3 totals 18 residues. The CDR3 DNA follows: TGTGCAAGTCGCTTAGCCTATGCGGGTCAAGGGAACACCGGGGAGCTGTTTTTT. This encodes CASRLAYAGQGNTGELFF.

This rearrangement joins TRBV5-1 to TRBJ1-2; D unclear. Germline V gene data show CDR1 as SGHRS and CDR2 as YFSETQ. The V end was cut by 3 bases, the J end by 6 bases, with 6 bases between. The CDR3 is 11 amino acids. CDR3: CASSSRDGYTF. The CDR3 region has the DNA TGCGCCAGCAGCTCACGGGATGGCTACACCTTC.

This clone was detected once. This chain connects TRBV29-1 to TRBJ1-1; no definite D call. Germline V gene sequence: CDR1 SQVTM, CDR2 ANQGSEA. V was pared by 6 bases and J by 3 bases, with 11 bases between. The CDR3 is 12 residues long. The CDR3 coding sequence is TGCAGCGTACCGAGGTATGACACTGAAGCTTTCTTT. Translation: CSVPRYDTEAFF.

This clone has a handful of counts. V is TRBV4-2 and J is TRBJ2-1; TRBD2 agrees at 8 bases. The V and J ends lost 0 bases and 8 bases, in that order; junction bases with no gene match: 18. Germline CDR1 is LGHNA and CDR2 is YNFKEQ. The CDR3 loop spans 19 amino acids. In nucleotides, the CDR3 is TGTGCCAGCAGCCAAGATCTCTGGGCGTCCGGGAGGGCTCGGGATGAGCAGTTCTTC. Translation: CASSQDLWASGRARDEQFF.

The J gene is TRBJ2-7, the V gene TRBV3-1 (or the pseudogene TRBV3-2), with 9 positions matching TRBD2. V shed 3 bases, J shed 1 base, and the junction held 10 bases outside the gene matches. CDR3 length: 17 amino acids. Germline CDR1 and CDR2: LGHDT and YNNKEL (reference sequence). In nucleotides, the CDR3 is TGTGCCAGCAGCCATCACCCGGGTAGCGGGGGTTCCTACGAGCAGTACTTC. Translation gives CASSHHPGSGGSYEQYF.

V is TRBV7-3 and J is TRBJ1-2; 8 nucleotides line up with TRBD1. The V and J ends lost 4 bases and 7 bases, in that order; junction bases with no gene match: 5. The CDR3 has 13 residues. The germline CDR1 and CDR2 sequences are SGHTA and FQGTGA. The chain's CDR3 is CASSSRQGSGYTF. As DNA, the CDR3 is TGTGCCAGCAGCTCCAGACAGGGGAGTGGCTACACCTTC.